The 18 T cell receptor beta chains below come from one sample, sequenced in a study of molecular identifiers for immune sequencing clone quantification. TCRdb re-analysed the PCR reads in MiXCR, keeping a single row per CDR3 protein. The data hold approximately 90,000 distinct CDR3 sequences, with 20% to 25% observed a single time. The sequencing input was naive CD8+ T cells from blood, with Jurkat cell RNA spiked in. Subset meaning: FACS-sorted CD8+CD4-CCR7+CD45RA+ naive T cells. These receptors originate from a human donor in good health. Some libraries in this study had Jurkat cell RNA spiked in.

This clonotype was found many times. The chain has TRBV7-9 and TRBJ1-1; 9 nucleotides agree with TRBD1. J gave up 0 bases and V 5 bases, and 16 bases lay outside the gene matches. Germline V CDR1 and CDR2: SEHNR, FQNEAQ (reference sequence). This CDR3 comprises 19 residues. The DNA for the CDR3 is TGTGCCAGCAGCAGAGACCGGACAGGGGATTTCTTTGTGAACACTGAAGCTTTCTTT. Residues: CASSRDRTGDFFVNTEAFF.

This clonotype has ten or more counts. The chain carries TRBV20-1 and TRBJ2-4, with TRBD1 as a possible D gene (6 bases). Trimming pared 5 bases from V and 0 bases from J, leaving 11 bases between. The CDR3 sequence is 14 residues long. The germline V gene has CDR1 DFQATT and CDR2 SNEGSKA (reference sequence). CDR3: CSAPAGVAKNIQYF. Written as DNA, the CDR3 is TGCAGTGCTCCCGCAGGGGTAGCCAAAAACATTCAGTACTTC.

Remarks on this clonotype: This may arise from a read error, as a much more abundant clone is one base away. The chain has TRBV20-1 and TRBJ1-3; possible D gene TRBD1, 5 bases. Germline assignment: CDR1 DFQATT and CDR2 SNEGSKA (reference sequence). This CDR3 contains 14 residues. V lost 1 base to trimming and J lost 2 bases, with 9 bases between them. CDR3 DNA sequence: TGCAGTGCTAGAGTCCAGGGCCCTGGAAACACCATATATTTT. Translated: CSARVQGPGNTIYF.

This clonotype was counted only a few times. The chain has TRBV30 and TRBJ2-3, with D perhaps TRBD1 (5 bases). CDR3 length equals 15 residues. The V and J ends lost 0 bases and 2 bases respectively, with 12 bases between them. Per the germline V gene, CDR1 is GTSNPN and CDR2 is SVGIG (reference sequence). The CDR3 DNA reads TGTGCCTGGAGTGTAGGTGGGGCTATCACAGATACGCAGTATTTT. Its protein product is CAWSVGGAITDTQYF.

This sequence joins TRBV4-3 and TRBJ1-2; D remains ambiguous. Deletions cut 0 bases from V and 0 bases from J, with 11 bases between. The CDR3 is 16 amino acids. Germline CDR1 reads LGHNA; CDR2 reads YSLEER. The CDR3 spells CASSQEVVAPNYGYTF. The CDR3 DNA sequence: TGCGCCAGCAGCCAAGAAGTCGTCGCGCCTAACTATGGCTACACCTTC.

Many counts were recorded for this clonotype. The rearrangement uses TRBV6-6 and TRBJ2-3; D is undetermined. Between the trimmed V and J ends, which lost 2 bases and 8 bases, there was a span of 14 bases. This CDR3 region has 14 residues. Germline-derived CDR1 and CDR2 are MNHNY and SVGAGI (reference sequence). The CDR3 DNA reads as TGTGCCAGCAGTTACGTAGACTCCCCGGCTACGCAGTATTTT. It encodes CASSYVDSPATQYF.

This clonotype was seen repeatedly, ten times or more. J is TRBJ2-6 and V is TRBV18; no definite D call. V shed 0 bases and J shed 0 bases, with 30 bases lying between them. The CDR3 is 24 amino acids. Germline assignment: CDR1 KGHSH and CDR2 LQKENI. DNA for the CDR3: TGTGCCAGCTCACCACCGGAGACATCGAGCTCAGACCCCTTATCGAGCTCTGGGGCCAACGTCCTGACTTTC. It codes for CASSPPETSSSDPLSSSGANVLTF.

V and J are TRBV9 and TRBJ2-3; D tentatively reads TRBD1 or TRBD2 (5 bases each). V was shortened by 1 base and J by 0 bases, with 15 bases between the two germline ends. Germline lookup yields CDR1 SGDLS and CDR2 YYNGEE. The CDR3 spans 17 residues. The chain's CDR3 is CASSVYEGTHSTDTQYF. Here the CDR3 DNA reads TGTGCCAGCAGCGTATACGAGGGGACCCATAGCACAGATACGCAGTATTTT. The full variable domain, completed using reference TRBV9 and TRBJ2-3, is DSGVTQTPKHLITATGQRVTLRCSPRSGDLSVYWYQQSLDQGLQFLIQYYNGEERAKGNILERFSAQQFPDLHSELNLSSLELGDSALYFCASSVYEGTHSTDTQYFGPGTRLTVL.

This clonotype was detected many times. V is TRBV27 and J is TRBJ2-1, with 8 bases matching TRBD1. Germline CDR1 MNHEY, CDR2 SMNVEV (reference sequence). The J segment lost 10 bases and the V segment lost 3 bases, leaving 11 bases of the junction unmatched. CDR3 length: 15 residues. The CDR3 loop reads CASSFVQGGRGEQFF. The CDR3 DNA reads TGTGCCAGCAGTTTCGTACAGGGGGGCCGAGGCGAGCAGTTCTTC.

With respect to this clonotype: A much larger clone lies one base from this, so it may be a read error. The V and J genes are TRBV12-3 or TRBV12-4 and TRBJ2-3; 10 bases align to TRBD2. The CDR3 runs 17 residues. Trimming took 6 bases from V and 2 from J; bases not matched to a gene: 11. The CDR3 nucleotides read TGTGCCAGCAGGCCGGGACTAGCGACCTGCTCCACAGATACGCAGTATTTT. Translation gives CASRPGLATCSTDTQYF.

This clonotype was seen repeatedly, ten times or more. The J gene is TRBJ2-7, the V gene TRBV28, with D perhaps TRBD1 or TRBD2 (5 bases each). The CDR3 totals 16 residues. V dropped 4 bases and J dropped 0 bases, with 16 bases sitting between them. Germline values: CDR1 MDHEN, CDR2 SYDVKM. The CDR3 DNA sequence: TGTGCCAGCAGTTATCATCCGGGACGAAGCTCCTACGAGCAGTACTTC. Translated, it gives CASSYHPGRSSYEQYF.

The chain employs TRBV15 and TRBJ1-1, with D unclear. The V end lost 6 bases, the J end lost 10 bases, and 24 bases lay between the germline ends. CDR1 and CDR2 from the germline V gene are LNHNV and YYDKDF (reference sequence). The CDR3 is 15 residues long. The CDR3 region has the DNA TGTGCCACCAGTAATGGTTACCACTACCTTAGCGGAGCTTTCTTT. Protein sequence: CATSNGYHYLSGAFF.

This rearrangement joins TRBV25-1 to TRBJ2-2, with D uncertain. Germline V gives CDR1 MGHDK, CDR2 SYGVNS. This CDR3 comprises 13 residues. Deletions cut 1 base from V and 6 bases from J, with 6 bases between. The CDR3 region has the DNA TGTGCCAGCAGTGAATGGGGTGCCGGGGAGCTGTTTTTT. The encoded protein is CASSEWGAGELFF. Supplemented by reference TRBV25-1 and TRBJ2-2, the full variable domain reads EADIYQTPRYLVIGTGKKITLECSQTMGHDKMYWYQQDPGMELHLIHYSYGVNSTEKGDLSSESTVSRIRTEHFPLTLESARPSHTSQYLCASSEWGAGELFFGEGSRLTVL.

This clonotype was detected many times. DNA of the CDR3: TGCGCCAGCAGCCATGGTTCCGGGACAGGATACTACGAGCAGTACTTC. This translates into CASSHGSGTGYYEQYF. The V gene is TRBV4-1, the J gene TRBJ2-7; 8 bases match TRBD1. V dropped 3 bases and J dropped 3; count of bases not matched to a gene: 10. The CDR3 has 16 residues. The V gene's germline CDR1 is MGHRA and CDR2 YSYEKL.

The V call is TRBV30, the J call TRBJ1-1; D ambiguous. Trimming took off 4 bases at V and 6 bases at J, with 12 bases between the two ends. The CDR3 runs to 12 residues. Germline CDR1 is GTSNPN and CDR2 is SVGIG (reference sequence). This CDR3 reads CAWTLDDAEAFF. Written as DNA, the CDR3 is TGTGCCTGGACTTTAGATGACGCTGAAGCTTTCTTT.

This clonotype was picked up many times. The chain has TRBV20-1 and TRBJ1-1; D is possibly TRBD1 (5 bases). The CDR3 loop spans 13 amino acids. Trimming shortened V by 6 bases and J by 4 bases, and 15 bases separated the two germline ends. Germline CDR1 reads DFQATT; CDR2 reads SNEGSKA (reference sequence). This chain's CDR3 is CSAGEEGITEAFF. The CDR3 DNA reads as TGCAGTGCCGGGGAAGAGGGGATCACTGAAGCTTTCTTT.

The sample holds many counts of this clonotype. This sequence joins TRBV20-1 and TRBJ2-3; no firm D call. V was trimmed by 6 bases and J by 3 bases, leaving 10 bases between them. Germline loops: CDR1 DFQATT, CDR2 SNEGSKA (reference sequence). The CDR3 sequence is 12 residues long. CDR3: CSAHVETDTQYF. CDR3 DNA: TGCAGTGCCCATGTGGAAACAGATACGCAGTATTTT.

The table lists this clonotype with many counts. V usage is TRBV27 and J usage is TRBJ2-3; D gene uncertain. V lost 1 base and J lost 1, with 6 bases in between. The germline CDR1 and CDR2 sequences are MNHEY and SMNVEV (reference sequence). This CDR3 has 14 residues. The CDR3 nucleotides are TGTGCCAGCAGTTTATATCGGGGCACAGATACGCAGTATTTT. Translating gives CASSLYRGTDTQYF.